The 20 T cell receptor beta chains presented below share a single source sample, sequenced in a study of T cell changes during pregnancy in multiple sclerosis. Here immunoSEQ multiplex PCR was the method, and the copy in TCRdb shows in-frame clones only, minus some. Of 50,000 to 80,000 clones listed, roughly 89% are singletons. The specimen comprised peripheral blood, sampled in the second trimester of pregnancy. The receptor source for this set is a female donor with multiple sclerosis, enrolled in a pregnancy study.

The chain uses TRBV7-9 and TRBJ2-2; 8 nucleotides align to TRBD1. CDR3 length: 16 amino acids. The germline gives CDR1 SEHNR, CDR2 FQNEAQ (reference sequence). V gave up 4 bases and J gave up 5 bases; unmatched junction bases: 9. CDR3 nucleotide sequence: TGTGCCAGCAGCTCGGCCCAGACAGGGGTTACCGGGGAGCTGTTTTTT. It codes for CASSSAQTGVTGELFF.

The chain has TRBV6-6 and TRBJ1-2; the match to TRBD1 covers 8 bases. With 2 bases clipped from V and 7 bases from J, the junction kept 3 bases outside the gene matches. The length of the CDR3 is 13 residues. Germline V gene sequence: CDR1 MNHNY, CDR2 SVGAGI (reference sequence). CDR3 sequence reads: CASSYQTGAGYTF. The CDR3 nucleotides are TGTGCCAGCAGTTACCAGACAGGGGCTGGCTACACCTTC.

The V gene is TRBV27, the J gene TRBJ2-1; 12 nucleotides match TRBD2. J was trimmed by 7 bases and V by 6 bases; bases with no gene match: 10. CDR3 size: 16 residues. The germline V gene encodes CDR1 MNHEY and CDR2 SMNVEV (reference sequence). For the CDR3, the DNA is TGTGCCAGCAGGGCTAGCGGGAGGGAGCGGGGAAATGAGCAGTTCTTC. It yields the protein CASRASGRERGNEQFF.

CDR3 residues: CASSAFRDRDPYEQYF. The CDR3 nucleotides read TGTGCCAGCAGTGCATTCCGGGACAGGGACCCCTACGAGCAGTACTTC. The rearrangement uses TRBV6-1 and TRBJ2-7, with 9 nucleotides matching TRBD1. Per the germline V gene, CDR1 is MNHNS and CDR2 is SASEGT. The junction had 9 bases not matched to a gene; V was cut back by 4 bases and J by 2 bases. There are 16 residues in the CDR3.

This chain links TRBV27 with TRBJ2-5; TRBD2 matches 11 bases. V shed 5 bases, J shed 3 bases, and the junction held 5 bases outside the gene matches. The germline V gene has CDR1 MNHEY and CDR2 SMNVEV (reference sequence). This CDR3 region has 15 residues. The CDR3 is CASSTRLAGKETQYF. CDR3 bases: TGTGCCAGCAGTACTCGACTAGCGGGAAAAGAGACCCAGTACTTC.

The chain uses TRBV5-1 and TRBJ2-1; TRBD2 matches at 10 bases. Germline trimming cut 6 bases from V and 2 bases from J; bases unmatched to any gene: 5. CDR1 SGHRS and CDR2 YFSETQ come from the germline V gene. The CDR3 extends over 15 amino acids. CDR3 nucleotides: TGCGCCAGCACGATACTAGCGGGGACCTACAATGAGCAGTTCTTC. Protein: CASTILAGTYNEQFF.

The V call is TRBV16, the J call TRBJ2-3; the match to TRBD2 covers 7 bases. CDR3 length equals 17 residues. V was pared by 0 bases and J by 3 bases, with 9 bases of the junction left unmatched. The germline gives CDR1 KGHSY, CDR2 FQNENV. In DNA, the CDR3 is TGTGCCAGCAGCCAATCGTGGGAGGGCCTATCGACAGATACGCAGTATTTT. The encoded protein is CASSQSWEGLSTDTQYF.

The V call is TRBV10-3, the J call TRBJ1-5; D uncertain. This CDR3 is 13 amino acids long. The germline V gene has CDR1 ENHRY and CDR2 SYGVKD. Deletions cut 3 bases from V and 5 bases from J, with 8 bases between. The CDR3 here is CAISEPADQPQHF. The CDR3, as DNA: TGTGCCATCAGTGAACCGGCGGATCAGCCCCAGCATTTT.

The genes are TRBV5-1 and TRBJ2-7; perhaps TRBD2 as D (6 bases). The V and J ends lost 1 base and 3 bases respectively, with 14 bases between them. In germline, CDR1 is SGHRS, CDR2 YFSETQ. The CDR3 extends over 15 amino acids. As DNA, the CDR3 is TGCGCCAGCAGCTTGACGGCGGGGACCCTCTACGAGCAGTACTTC. Translation gives CASSLTAGTLYEQYF.

J is TRBJ1-1 and V is TRBV19; tentatively, D is TRBD1 (6 bases). This CDR3 spans 12 amino acids. V lost 10 bases, J lost 1 base, and 10 bases lay in between. CDR1 and CDR2 (germline): LNHDA, SQIVND (reference sequence). The CDR3 spells CATGQTNTEAFF. In DNA form, the CDR3 reads TGTGCCACCGGACAGACGAACACTGAAGCTTTCTTT. Full variable domain (rest looked up from reference TRBV19 and TRBJ1-1): DGGITQSPKYLFRKEGQNVTLSCEQNLNHDAMYWYRQDPGQGLRLIYYSQIVNDFQKGDIAEGYSVSREKKESFPLTVTSAQKNPTAFYLCATGQTNTEAFFGQGTRLTVV.

V gene TRBV19 combines with J gene TRBJ1-1; a weak D match, TRBD1 (5 bases). V shed 2 bases and J shed 1 base, with 8 bases lying between them. CDR1 LNHDA and CDR2 SQIVND come from the germline V gene (reference sequence). The CDR3 loop spans 14 amino acids. CDR3 sequence reads: CASSITGGNTEAFF. CDR3 DNA: TGTGCCAGTAGTATAACAGGTGGGAACACTGAAGCTTTCTTT.

This clone was recorded at least ten times. This sample also contains other DNA sequences that code for the same CDR3. The chain carries TRBV27 and TRBJ1-2, with D unresolved. The germline V gene encodes CDR1 MNHEY and CDR2 SMNVEV (reference sequence). This CDR3 is built from 14 residues. V gave up 0 bases and J gave up 4 bases, with 9 bases separating them. CDR3 loop: CASSLSPGFYGYTF. CDR3 in DNA: TGTGCCAGCAGTTTATCTCCAGGTTTCTATGGCTACACCTTC.

The chain recombines TRBV18 with TRBJ1-1; 7 nucleotides align to TRBD1. CDR1 KGHSH and CDR2 LQKENI come from the germline V gene. This CDR3 contains 16 residues. J gave up 0 bases and V 0 bases, and 4 bases lay outside the gene matches. CDR3 residues: CASSPPGQKMNTEAFF. CDR3 bases: TGTGCCAGCTCACCACCGGGACAGAAAATGAACACTGAAGCTTTCTTT.

The chain recombines TRBV28 with TRBJ2-1; TRBD2 matches 8 bases. The ends lost 6 bases at V and 9 bases at J; junction bases unmatched: 10. CDR1 is MDHEN, CDR2 SYDVKM, per germline. The CDR3 length is 14 residues. Written as DNA, the CDR3 is TGTGCCAGCAGGCTAGCGGGCCCTGTCCCTGAGCAGTTCTTC. Amino acid sequence: CASRLAGPVPEQFF.

The gene calls are TRBV9 and TRBJ2-7; 7 nucleotides match TRBD2. V trimming: 0 bases; J trimming: 6 bases; junction bases outside the gene matches: 6. This CDR3 comprises 14 residues. The germline V gene encodes CDR1 SGDLS and CDR2 YYNGEE. The CDR3 region is CASSVGVSGLEQYF. The DNA for the CDR3 is TGTGCCAGCAGCGTAGGGGTTAGCGGGCTCGAGCAGTACTTC.

The chain uses TRBV6-6 and TRBJ2-5, with a weak D call TRBD2 (5 bases). Germline V gene sequence: CDR1 MNHNY, CDR2 SVGAGI (reference sequence). V lost 0 bases, J lost 7 bases, and 6 bases lay in between. The CDR3 is 12 amino acids. CDR3 in DNA: TGTGCCAGCAGTTACTCCCGGGGGACCCAGTACTTC. Its protein is CASSYSRGTQYF.

The chain links TRBV5-4 to TRBJ2-5, with TRBD2 matching 12 bases. Per the germline V gene, CDR1 is SGHNT and CDR2 is YYREEE (reference sequence). The CDR3 covers 15 residues. Trimming at V came to 0 bases and at J to 5 bases, leaving 2 bases not matched to a gene. Here the CDR3 reads CASSLGLAGAETQYF. For the CDR3, the DNA is TGTGCCAGCAGCTTGGGACTAGCGGGAGCCGAGACCCAGTACTTC.

The chain links TRBV7-9 to TRBJ2-7; 7 bases line up with TRBD2. Losses at the gene ends were 5 bases for V and 5 bases for J; bases not matched to a gene: 12. The CDR3 runs 15 residues. Germline values: CDR1 SEHNR, CDR2 FQNEAQ (reference sequence). CDR3 bases: TGTGCCAGCAGCGTACAGGCGGGAGTTTCCCACGAGCAGTACTTC. It translates to CASSVQAGVSHEQYF.

The chain links TRBV27 to TRBJ2-7; TRBD2 is a possible D gene (6 bases). The V gene's germline CDR1 is MNHEY and CDR2 SMNVEV (reference sequence). CDR3 size: 15 residues. V lost 0 bases and J lost 2, with 11 bases in between. The CDR3 DNA sequence: TGTGCCAGCAGTTTATCGGCTAGCGCAACCTACGAGCAGTACTTC. It translates to CASSLSASATYEQYF.

The chain joins TRBV6-1 to TRBJ2-1, with a tentative D call TRBD2 (6 bases). CDR3 length: 15 amino acids. The V gene's germline CDR1 is MNHNS and CDR2 SASEGT. Trimming stripped 3 bases from V and 0 bases from J, with 9 bases between. CDR3 amino acids: CASSDGLYSYNEQFF. The CDR3 nucleotides read TGTGCCAGCAGTGACGGACTATACTCCTACAATGAGCAGTTCTTC.